One and the same sample provided the 16 T cell receptor beta chains below, sequenced in a study of identical twins. From the 5' RACE reads, TCRdb called clonotypes with MiXCR, one entry per CDR3 protein. The table has around 480,000 distinct CDR3 sequences, 13% to 15% seen once. The data also belong to a second study, concerning yellow fever vaccine responses in identical twins.

Input material: CD4+ T cells sorted from blood. The receptors here all came from a woman aged 18-29 years in good health.

This clonotype was found a few times. The rearrangement links TRBV28 to TRBJ1-1; D uncertain. The germline CDR1 and CDR2 sequences are MDHEN and SYDVKM. V was trimmed by 4 bases and J by 7 bases, leaving 7 bases between them. This CDR3 has 11 amino acids. CDR3 amino acids: CASSYQVEAFF. CDR3 nucleotides: TGTGCCAGCAGTTACCAGGTTGAAGCTTTCTTT. The full variable domain, in which reference TRBV28 and TRBJ1-1 provide the parts outside the CDR3, is DVKVTQSSRYLVKRTGEKVFLECVQDMDHENMFWYRQDPGLGLRLIYFSYDVKMKEKGDIPEGYSVSREKKERFSLILESASTNQTSMYLCASSYQVEAFFGQGTRLTVV.

The chain joins TRBV29-1 to TRBJ2-7; weak D call: TRBD1 (6 bases). The germline CDR1 and CDR2 sequences are SQVTM and ANQGSEA. Deletions cut 6 bases from V and 1 base from J, with 10 bases between. CDR3 length: 12 amino acids. CDR3 coding DNA: TGCAGCGTCCAAAGGGGGTCCTACGAGCAGTACTTC. Translating it yields CSVQRGSYEQYF.

This clonotype came up a few times. The V gene is TRBV6-1, the J gene TRBJ2-1; D possibly corresponds to TRBD1 (6 bases). Germline V gene lookup returns CDR1 MNHNS and CDR2 SASEGT. Trimming removed 1 base from V and 6 bases from J, with 13 bases in between. The CDR3 is 15 residues long. The CDR3 spells CASSEGWQGFNEQFF. The CDR3 coding sequence is TGTGCCAGCAGTGAAGGGTGGCAGGGGTTCAATGAGCAGTTCTTC.

The rearrangement joins TRBV27 to TRBJ2-7; 8 positions agree with TRBD1. V lost 2 bases, J lost 10 bases, and 7 bases stayed unmatched. The germline gives CDR1 MNHEY, CDR2 SMNVEV (reference sequence). The CDR3 is 13 residues long. CDR3 protein: CASSLASGQGQYF. The CDR3 nucleotides are TGTGCCAGCAGTTTAGCCTCCGGACAGGGTCAGTACTTC.

This chain joins TRBV29-1 and TRBJ1-2, with TRBD1 identical over 9 bases. From germline, CDR1 is SQVTM and CDR2 ANQGSEA. V lost 1 base and J lost 8; bases outside the gene matches: 5. The CDR3 is 13 amino acids. The CDR3 protein is CSVEVQGAGGYTF. CDR3 bases: TGCAGCGTTGAAGTACAGGGGGCTGGCGGCTACACCTTC.

This clonotype was seen more than once but under ten times. This rearrangement joins TRBV6-1 to TRBJ2-5; D is unresolved. The V gene's germline CDR1 is MNHNS and CDR2 SASEGT. Trimming removed 0 bases at V and 4 bases at J, with 9 bases between. The CDR3 has 14 amino acids. CDR3 sequence: CASSEAGLGETQYF. DNA of the CDR3: TGTGCCAGCAGTGAAGCAGGTTTAGGAGAGACCCAGTACTTC.

This clonotype was detected a few times. CDR3 in amino acids: CSARTGGVNEQFF. Written as DNA, the CDR3 is TGCAGTGCACGGACAGGGGGGGTTAATGAGCAGTTCTTC. This rearrangement joins TRBV20-1 to TRBJ2-1; 10 bases map to TRBD1. The CDR3 contains 13 residues. The trim removed 6 bases at V and 7 bases at J, leaving 6 bases unmatched. The germline V gene encodes CDR1 DFQATT and CDR2 SNEGSKA (reference sequence).

The chain carries TRBV20-1 and TRBJ2-1; a weak D match, TRBD2 (6 bases). The CDR3 is 17 amino acids. V was trimmed by 0 bases and J by 5 bases, leaving 20 bases between them. Germline V gives CDR1 DFQATT, CDR2 SNEGSKA (reference sequence). The CDR3 DNA sequence: TGCAGTGCTAGAGATATAAGAGGGACTGGCGGAAACAATGAGCAGTTCTTC. Protein sequence: CSARDIRGTGGNNEQFF.

Regarding this clonotype: At one end the junction does not follow the germline gene, possibly because of a read error. CDR3 loop: CASSLGTSANEQFF. The CDR3 DNA is TGTGCTAGCAGCTTAGGAACCTCGGCCAATGAGCAGTTCTTC. The rearrangement uses TRBV7-7 and TRBJ2-1, with D unresolved. CDR1 and CDR2 (germline): SSHAT, FNYEAQ (reference sequence). The CDR3 runs to 14 residues.

This clonotype was recorded a few times. The chain employs TRBV3-1 and TRBJ1-2; TRBD1 is a possible D gene (6 bases). Trimming removed 4 bases at V and 2 bases at J, with 11 bases between. The germline V gene has CDR1 LGHDT and CDR2 YNNKEL (reference sequence). The CDR3 runs 14 residues. In DNA, the CDR3 is TGTGCCAGCAGCCCCACAGGGTTCAACTATGGCTACACCTTC. This codes for CASSPTGFNYGYTF. The full variable domain, its missing parts supplied by reference TRBV3-1 and TRBJ1-2, is DTAVSQTPKYLVTQMGNDKSIKCEQNLGHDTMYWYKQDSKKFLKIMFSYNNKELIINETVPNRFSPKSPDKAHLNLHINSLELGDSAVYFCASSPTGFNYGYTFGSGTRLTVV.

V is TRBV11-2 and J is TRBJ2-3; no clear D. CDR1 SGHAT and CDR2 FQNNGV come from the germline V gene. V gave up 1 base and J gave up 3 bases, with 17 bases separating them. The CDR3 length is 17 residues. The CDR3 DNA sequence: TGTGCCAGCAGCTTAGGGAGTACCGTTTCCAGGACAGATACGCAGTATTTT. Its protein is CASSLGSTVSRTDTQYF.

This clonotype was recorded many times. The rearrangement joins TRBV29-1 to TRBJ2-7, with D unresolved. Trimming cost V 6 bases and J 3 bases, with 9 bases left between them. Germline V gives CDR1 SQVTM, CDR2 ANQGSEA. This CDR3 is built from 11 residues. The CDR3: CSVYGGYEQYF. Written as DNA, the CDR3 is TGCAGCGTGTACGGTGGCTACGAGCAGTACTTC.

This chain connects TRBV7-9 to TRBJ1-6; no clear D. This CDR3 is 14 amino acids long. CDR1 is SEHNR, CDR2 FQNEAQ, per germline (reference sequence). Deletions cut 5 bases from V and 7 bases from J, with 12 bases between. CDR3 loop: CASSPTGLNSPLHF. The CDR3 DNA is TGTGCCAGCAGCCCGACGGGCCTCAATTCACCCCTCCACTTT.

The sample holds a few counts of this clonotype. The chain links TRBV6-4 to TRBJ2-3; D might be TRBD1 (6 bases). The CDR3 has 13 amino acids. Germline CDR1 MRHNA, CDR2 SNTAGT. V gave up 4 bases and J gave up 5 bases, with 10 bases separating them. CDR3 region: CASSVGAGDTQYF. The CDR3 DNA reads TGTGCCAGCAGTGTGGGGGCAGGAGATACGCAGTATTTT.

This clonotype was recorded a few times. The chain has TRBV20-1 and TRBJ2-6; 8 bases line up with TRBD2. Losses at the gene ends were 0 bases for V and 5 bases for J; bases not matched to a gene: 9. Germline values: CDR1 DFQATT, CDR2 SNEGSKA (reference sequence). CDR3 size: 17 residues. This chain's CDR3 is CSARDVAGTTRANVLTF. Here the CDR3 DNA reads TGCAGTGCTAGAGATGTAGCGGGGACCACCAGGGCCAACGTCCTGACTTTC.

In this sample, this clonotype turned up a few times. CDR3 DNA sequence: TGTGCCAGCAGCCAAGTGGAGCGGGGGCCCTACGAGCAGTACTTC. It is translated as CASSQVERGPYEQYF. The chain links TRBV3-1 to TRBJ2-7; 8 bases map to TRBD2. CDR3 size: 15 residues. V shed 1 base, J shed 2 bases, and the junction held 4 bases outside the gene matches. Germline CDR1 LGHDT, CDR2 YNNKEL (reference sequence).